A selection of T cell receptor beta chains follows, all from one sample in a study of blood T cell repertoires in COVID-19. TCRdb keeps only in-frame clones here, not all; method: immunoSEQ multiplex PCR. The table has some 300,000 clones, 88% seen once. The specimen was peripheral blood. These receptors originate from a woman between 25 and 40 years old who had recovered from COVID-19. Both conserved end residues are part of each CDR3. D genes are given only for firm matches. Clone size appears in some rows only: once, few, many, or a class for an expanded clone.

TRBJ2-3 | TRBV29-1 | . | TRBD2 | TGCAGCGTTACCACTAGCGGGGGGTACACAGATACGCAGTATTTT | CSVTTSGGYTDTQYF
TRBJ1-1 | TRBV27 | once | . | TGTGCCAGCAGCCAAAACAGCTTAAACACTGAAGCTTTCTTT | CASSQNSLNTEAFF
TRBJ1-2 | TRBV24-1 | . | TRBD1 | TGTGCCACCAGTGACGGACAGGCCAGTGATTATGGCTACACCTTC | CATSDGQASDYGYTF
TRBJ2-2 | TRBV6-5 | . | . | TGTGCCAGCAGTCGGACAAAGAACACCGGGGAGCTGTTTTTT | CASSRTKNTGELFF
TRBJ2-1 | TRBV7-2 | . | . | TGTGCCAGCAGCTCCGGACTCCCCCTAATCTACAATGAGCAGTTCTTC | CASSSGLPLIYNEQFF
TRBJ2-2 | TRBV28 | . | . | TGTGCCAGCAGTTTAATGGGGCCGAACACCGGGGAGCTGTTTTTT | CASSLMGPNTGELFF
TRBJ2-3 | TRBV15 | once | . | TGTGCCACCAGCAGATTACCCGATCCGGGAGATACGCAGTATTTT | CATSRLPDPGDTQYF
TRBJ2-1 | TRBV11-1 | . | . | TGTGCCAGCAGTTACTACAATGAGCAGTTCTTC | CASSYYNEQFF
TRBJ1-2 | TRBV18 | . | . | TGTGCCAGCTCACCACCAGAAACGGACTATGGCTACACCTTC | CASSPPETDYGYTF
TRBJ2-3 | TRBV5-1 | . | . | TGCGCCAGCAGCCGCAGACAGGTTCAATCGGCAGATACGCAGTATTTT | CASSRRQVQSADTQYF
TRBJ2-7 | TRBV4-3 | . | . | TGCGCCAGCAGCTCACAAACGGGGGACGGCTACGAGCAGTACTTC | CASSSQTGDGYEQYF